The rows below give T cell receptor beta chains drawn from one sample of a study of early T cells in non-severe SARS-CoV-2 infection. TCRdb processed the 5' RACE reads anew with MiXCR; each CDR3 protein has one entry. The profile covers some 81,000 distinct CDR3 sequences, with more than 7.5% appearing a single time and approximately 4.8% taken by the ten largest. Specimen: whole blood. The receptors derive from an adult who was a healthcare worker with PCR-confirmed SARS-CoV-2 infection or an uninfected control (not recorded which). Both conserved end residues are part of each CDR3. Fields, in order: D gene, J gene, V gene, clone size, CDR3 DNA, CDR3 protein. A D gene is named only where the DNA matches it firmly. Size values are once, few and many counts, or a class for expanded clones, and some rows have none.

d_call: -
j_call: TRBJ2-4
v_call: TRBV20-1
clone_size: few
cdr3_nt: TGCAGTCCAATCCCCAATGGCAAAAACATTCAGTACTTC
cdr3_aa: CSPIPNGKNIQYF

d_call: TRBD2
j_call: TRBJ2-1
v_call: TRBV6-2/TRBV6-3
clone_size: -
cdr3_nt: TGTGCCAGCAGTTACCGGGCGGGAGGCGGTAATGAGCAGTTCTTC
cdr3_aa: CASSYRAGGGNEQFF

d_call: -
j_call: TRBJ2-1
v_call: TRBV28
clone_size: -
cdr3_nt: TGTGCCAGCAGTGCACAGTGTGAGCAGTTCTTC
cdr3_aa: CASSAQCEQFF

d_call: -
j_call: TRBJ1-5
v_call: TRBV25-1
clone_size: -
cdr3_nt: TGTGCCAGCAGTGAGCGTGGCAGGGAGCAGCCCCAGCATTTT
cdr3_aa: CASSERGREQPQHF

d_call: -
j_call: TRBJ1-5
v_call: TRBV6-5
clone_size: many
cdr3_nt: TGTGCCAGCAGAGACCAGGGAAAGAGCAATCAGCCCCAGCATTTT
cdr3_aa: CASRDQGKSNQPQHF

d_call: TRBD1
j_call: TRBJ2-7
v_call: TRBV7-3
clone_size: many
cdr3_nt: TGTGCCAGCGGCACCCTAGACAGGGATGAGCAGTACTTC
cdr3_aa: CASGTLDRDEQYF

d_call: TRBD1
j_call: TRBJ2-7
v_call: TRBV11-2
clone_size: -
cdr3_nt: TGTGCCAGCAGCTTAGTTGGGACAGGGGCCTACGAGCAGTACTTC
cdr3_aa: CASSLVGTGAYEQYF

d_call: -
j_call: TRBJ2-7
v_call: TRBV28
clone_size: -
cdr3_nt: TGTGCCAGCAGTTTGAGGAGTTACGAGCAGTACTTC
cdr3_aa: CASSLRSYEQYF

d_call: TRBD1
j_call: TRBJ2-5
v_call: TRBV13
clone_size: many
cdr3_nt: TGTGCCAGCAGCCGAGGACAGGGGACGGAGACCCAGTACTTC
cdr3_aa: CASSRGQGTETQYF

d_call: TRBD2
j_call: TRBJ2-1
v_call: TRBV5-1
clone_size: -
cdr3_nt: TGCGCCAGCAGCGGGGGACTAGCGGGCACGTCCTACAATGAGCAGTTCTTC
cdr3_aa: CASSGGLAGTSYNEQFF

d_call: -
j_call: TRBJ2-5
v_call: TRBV7-3
clone_size: few
cdr3_nt: TGTGCCAGCAGCCCCTCCGGCTCGGCCTTACCAGGGGCAGAGACCCAGTACTTC
cdr3_aa: CASSPSGSALPGAETQYF

d_call: TRBD1
j_call: TRBJ2-2
v_call: TRBV27
clone_size: many
cdr3_nt: TGTGCCAGCAGTCGGACAGGGTTGAACACCGGGGAGCTGTTTTTT
cdr3_aa: CASSRTGLNTGELFF

d_call: -
j_call: TRBJ1-5
v_call: TRBV28
clone_size: many
cdr3_nt: TGTGCCAGCAGTTTAGCAGGGGATCAGCCCCAGCATTTT
cdr3_aa: CASSLAGDQPQHF

d_call: -
j_call: TRBJ2-1
v_call: TRBV6-2/TRBV6-3
clone_size: -
cdr3_nt: TGTGCCAGTCAGCGGGCCTACAATGAGCAGTTCTTC
cdr3_aa: CASQRAYNEQFF

d_call: -
j_call: TRBJ1-5
v_call: TRBV20-1
clone_size: few
cdr3_nt: TGCAGTGCCATAGCCGGGACCGGATATAGCAATCAGCCCCAGCATTTT
cdr3_aa: CSAIAGTGYSNQPQHF

d_call: -
j_call: TRBJ2-5
v_call: TRBV7-2
clone_size: medium-sized
cdr3_nt: TGTGCCAGCAGCCCTGAAGTGGAGACCCAGTACTTC
cdr3_aa: CASSPEVETQYF

d_call: -
j_call: TRBJ1-5
v_call: TRBV6-2/TRBV6-3
clone_size: few
cdr3_nt: TGTGCCAGCAGGACAAATCAGCCCCAGCATTTT
cdr3_aa: CASRTNQPQHF

d_call: -
j_call: TRBJ2-1
v_call: TRBV2
clone_size: -
cdr3_nt: TGTGCCAGCAGCAAGGAGGGGCTAGCCAATTCGGGGCAGTTCTTC
cdr3_aa: CASSKEGLANSGQFF

d_call: -
j_call: TRBJ2-1
v_call: TRBV11-1
clone_size: many
cdr3_nt: TGTGCCAGCACCTCCGAGACTTTCGGTGAGCAGTTCTTC
cdr3_aa: CASTSETFGEQFF

d_call: -
j_call: TRBJ2-5
v_call: TRBV10-2
clone_size: many
cdr3_nt: TGCGCCAGCATGGGGGGACTCAGACAAGAGACCCAGTACTTC
cdr3_aa: CASMGGLRQETQYF

d_call: -
j_call: TRBJ2-3
v_call: TRBV12-3/TRBV12-4
clone_size: many
cdr3_nt: TGTGCCAGCAGTCCAAGTGGGACTTTCACAGATACGCAGTATTTT
cdr3_aa: CASSPSGTFTDTQYF

d_call: TRBD2
j_call: TRBJ2-2
v_call: TRBV19
clone_size: few
cdr3_nt: TGTGCCAGTAGTACAGAAGCCAGCGGGAGGGCCTCGAACACCGGGGAGCTGTTTTTT
cdr3_aa: CASSTEASGRASNTGELFF

d_call: TRBD1
j_call: TRBJ2-4
v_call: TRBV2
clone_size: many
cdr3_nt: TGTGCCAGCAGGGGACAGGCCAAAAACATTCAGTACTTC
cdr3_aa: CASRGQAKNIQYF

d_call: -
j_call: TRBJ2-7
v_call: TRBV25-1
clone_size: few
cdr3_nt: TGTGCCAGCAGTACCCACCTCCAGGGCCACCAGCTACACGAGCAGTACTTC
cdr3_aa: CASSTHLQGHQLHEQYF

d_call: TRBD1
j_call: TRBJ2-7
v_call: TRBV20-1
clone_size: many
cdr3_nt: TGCAGTGCTAGAGATCTCAGGGGAACGACAGGGGGGTATTACGAGCAGTACTTC
cdr3_aa: CSARDLRGTTGGYYEQYF

d_call: TRBD2
j_call: TRBJ2-4
v_call: TRBV20-1
clone_size: -
cdr3_nt: TGCAGTGCAAACACCGGGACTAGCGGGGTACCGGCCAAAAACATTCAGTACTTC
cdr3_aa: CSANTGTSGVPAKNIQYF